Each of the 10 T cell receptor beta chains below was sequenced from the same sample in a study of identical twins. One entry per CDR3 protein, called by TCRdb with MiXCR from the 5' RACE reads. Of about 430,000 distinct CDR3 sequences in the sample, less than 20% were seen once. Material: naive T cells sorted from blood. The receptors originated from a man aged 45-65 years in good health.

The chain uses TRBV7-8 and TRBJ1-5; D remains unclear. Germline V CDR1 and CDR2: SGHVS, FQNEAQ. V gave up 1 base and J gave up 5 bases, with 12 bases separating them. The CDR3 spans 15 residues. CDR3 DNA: TGTGCCAGCAGCTTAGATGTATCGGGATATCAGCCCCAGCATTTT. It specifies CASSLDVSGYQPQHF.

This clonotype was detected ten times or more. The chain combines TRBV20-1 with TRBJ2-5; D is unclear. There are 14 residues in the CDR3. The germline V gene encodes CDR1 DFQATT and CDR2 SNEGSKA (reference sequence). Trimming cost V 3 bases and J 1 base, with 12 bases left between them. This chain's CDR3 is CSASSVAFQETQYF. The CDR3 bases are TGCAGTGCTAGTTCGGTTGCATTCCAAGAGACCCAGTACTTC.

CDR3: CSARQGHTEAFF. In DNA, the CDR3 is TGCAGTGCTCGACAGGGGCATACTGAAGCTTTCTTT. The chain carries TRBV20-1 and TRBJ1-1; 8 bases line up with TRBD1. CDR1 is DFQATT, CDR2 SNEGSKA, per germline (reference sequence). The junction had 4 bases not matched to a gene; V was cut back by 5 bases and J by 5 bases. CDR3 length: 12 amino acids.

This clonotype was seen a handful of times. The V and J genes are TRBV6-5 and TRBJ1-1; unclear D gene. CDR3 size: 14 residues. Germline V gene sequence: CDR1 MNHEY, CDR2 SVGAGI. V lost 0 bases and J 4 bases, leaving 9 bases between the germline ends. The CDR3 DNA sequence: TGTGCCAGCAGTTACTCAGGCCGTGGCACTGAAGCTTTCTTT. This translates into CASSYSGRGTEAFF.

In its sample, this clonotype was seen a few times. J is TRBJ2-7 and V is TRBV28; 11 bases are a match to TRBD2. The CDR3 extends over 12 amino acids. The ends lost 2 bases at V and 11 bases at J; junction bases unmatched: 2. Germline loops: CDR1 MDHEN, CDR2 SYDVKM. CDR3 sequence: CASSLQLAGEYF. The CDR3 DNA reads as TGTGCCAGCAGTTTACAACTAGCGGGAGAGTACTTC.

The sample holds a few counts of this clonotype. The CDR3 nucleotides are TGTGCCAGCAGCCAAGATAGATCCTTATTCACCGGGGAGCTGTTTTTT. Residues: CASSQDRSLFTGELFF. The chain has TRBV3-1 and TRBJ2-2; D is unclear. V was shortened by 0 bases and J by 4 bases, with 12 bases between the two germline ends. The length of the CDR3 is 16 residues. Germline V gene data show CDR1 as LGHDT and CDR2 as YNNKEL (reference sequence).

The CDR3 DNA sequence: TGCGCCAGCAGCTTGGTCGGGCAGGGTGGTGAAAAACTGTTTTTT. Its translation is CASSLVGQGGEKLFF. The chain recombines TRBV5-1 with TRBJ1-4; a weak D match, TRBD1 (5 bases). Germline lookup yields CDR1 SGHRS and CDR2 YFSETQ. The length of the CDR3 is 15 residues. Trimming cost V 0 bases and J 7 bases, with 13 bases left between them.

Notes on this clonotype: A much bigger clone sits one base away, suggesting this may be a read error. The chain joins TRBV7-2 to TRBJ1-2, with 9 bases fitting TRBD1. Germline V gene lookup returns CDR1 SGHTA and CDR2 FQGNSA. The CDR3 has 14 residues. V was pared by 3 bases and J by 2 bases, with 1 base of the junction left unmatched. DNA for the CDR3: TGTGCCAGCAGCTTTGGGACAGGGAACTATGGCTACACCTTC. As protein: CASSFGTGNYGYTF.

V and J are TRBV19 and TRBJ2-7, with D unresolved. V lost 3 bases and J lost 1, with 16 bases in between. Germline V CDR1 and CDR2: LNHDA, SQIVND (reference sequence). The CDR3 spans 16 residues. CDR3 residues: CASSIRPRGRSYEQYF. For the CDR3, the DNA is TGTGCCAGTAGTATCCGCCCCCGTGGCAGGTCCTACGAGCAGTACTTC.

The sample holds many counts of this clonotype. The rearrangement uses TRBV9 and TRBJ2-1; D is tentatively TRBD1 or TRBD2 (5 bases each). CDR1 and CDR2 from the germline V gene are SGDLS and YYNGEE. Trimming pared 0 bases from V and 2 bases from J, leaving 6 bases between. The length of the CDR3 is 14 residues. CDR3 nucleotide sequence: TGTGCCAGCAGCGTAGGGGGACCCTACAATGAGCAGTTCTTC. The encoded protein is CASSVGGPYNEQFF.